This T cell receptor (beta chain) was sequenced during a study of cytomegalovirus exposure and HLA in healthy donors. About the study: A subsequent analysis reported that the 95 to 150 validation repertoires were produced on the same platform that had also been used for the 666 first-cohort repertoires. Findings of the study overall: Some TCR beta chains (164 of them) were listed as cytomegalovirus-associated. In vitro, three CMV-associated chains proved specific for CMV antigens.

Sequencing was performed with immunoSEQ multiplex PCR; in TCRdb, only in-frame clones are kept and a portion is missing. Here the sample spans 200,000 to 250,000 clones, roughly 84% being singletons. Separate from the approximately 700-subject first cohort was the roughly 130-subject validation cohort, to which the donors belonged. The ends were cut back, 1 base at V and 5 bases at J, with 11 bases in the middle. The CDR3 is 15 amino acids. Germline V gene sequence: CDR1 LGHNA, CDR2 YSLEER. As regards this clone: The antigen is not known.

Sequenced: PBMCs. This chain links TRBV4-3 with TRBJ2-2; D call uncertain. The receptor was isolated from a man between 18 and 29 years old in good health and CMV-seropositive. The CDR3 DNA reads TGCGCCAGCAGCCAAGTTTGGGGTGGGACCGGGGAGCTGTTTTTT. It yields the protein CASSQVWGGTGELFF.